These T cell receptor beta chains were read from a single sample in a study of cytotoxic CD8 clonotypes in ibrutinib-treated CLL. Assay: immunoSEQ multiplex PCR; the TCRdb copy retains only in-frame clones and omits some. The table includes about 200,000 clones, around 72% detected once. Here the sequenced sample was PBMCs, taken after 24 months of ibrutinib treatment. These receptors were obtained from a human donor with chronic lymphocytic leukemia. The CDR3 runs from the conserved cysteine through the conserved F or W. The D gene is left open where the match is weak. Rows may omit the clone size; those that give it use once, few, many or a size class.

v_call	j_call	clone_size	d_call	cdr3_aa	cdr3_nt
TRBV5-1	TRBJ2-2	NA	NA	CASSRQLATSTGELFF	TGCGCCAGCAGCCGACAGCTGGCCACGAGTACCGGGGAGCTGTTTTTT
TRBV7-6	TRBJ2-7	NA	TRBD1	CASSLGQGALEQYF	TGTGCCAGCAGCTTAGGGCAGGGGGCACTTGAGCAGTACTTC
TRBV7-9	TRBJ1-4	few	TRBD1	CASSLLFIETGLREKLFF	TGTGCCAGCAGCTTACTCTTTATTGAGACAGGGCTCCGGGAAAAACTGTTTTTT
TRBV25-1	TRBJ2-1	NA	NA	CASGTLDGNEQFF	TGTGCCAGCGGGACTTTGGATGGCAATGAGCAGTTCTTC
TRBV29-1	TRBJ2-1	NA	NA	CSVRHGVGSYNEQFF	TGCAGCGTCCGTCACGGGGTTGGGTCCTACAATGAGCAGTTCTTC
TRBV5-1	TRBJ1-1	once	NA	CASSYRASSGEAFF	TGCGCCAGCAGCTACAGGGCGAGTTCAGGAGAAGCTTTCTTT
TRBV4-3	TRBJ2-3	NA	NA	CASSQDPGSTDTQYF	TGCGCCAGCAGCCAAGATCCCGGGTCCACAGATACGCAGTATTTT
TRBV6-1	TRBJ2-1	NA	NA	CASSISVHNEQFF	TGTGCCAGCAGCATTAGCGTCCACAATGAGCAGTTCTTC
TRBV18	TRBJ1-1	NA	NA	CASSSQGNTEAFF	TGTGCCAGCTCATCTCAGGGGAACACTGAAGCTTTCTTT
TRBV5-1	TRBJ2-3	NA	TRBD2	CASRPSGTDTQYF	TGCGCCAGCAGGCCTAGCGGGACAGATACGCAGTATTTT
TRBV9	TRBJ1-2	NA	NA	CASSVAGTAGGGYTF	TGTGCCAGCAGCGTAGCAGGGACGGCAGGTGGAGGCTACACCTTC
TRBV6-1	TRBJ2-2	NA	NA	CASRVDRNTGELFF	TGTGCCAGCAGGGTTGACAGGAACACCGGGGAGCTGTTTTTT
TRBV6-1	TRBJ2-7	NA	TRBD1	CASSQGTGDYEQYF	TGTGCCAGCAGTCAGGGGACAGGAGACTACGAGCAGTACTTC
TRBV5-1	TRBJ2-2	NA	NA	CASSLGNRNTGELFF	TGCGCCAGCAGCTTGGGCAACCGGAACACCGGGGAGCTGTTTTTT
TRBV28	TRBJ2-6	NA	NA	CASRDRSGANVLTF	TGTGCCAGCAGAGATCGCTCTGGGGCCAACGTCCTGACTTTC
TRBV21-1	TRBJ2-1	NA	NA	CASSKGSGDRGYNEQFF	TGTGCCAGCAGCAAAGGCTCGGGGGACAGGGGATACAATGAGCAGTTCTTC
TRBV10-3	TRBJ1-2	NA	NA	CAISGFEPGGYGYTF	TGTGCCATCAGTGGGTTTGAGCCGGGAGGCTATGGCTACACCTTC
TRBV5-1	TRBJ2-7	NA	TRBD1	CASSLAGQGSNEQYF	TGCGCCAGCAGCTTGGCCGGACAGGGGTCCAACGAGCAGTACTTC
TRBV28	TRBJ2-5	NA	TRBD1	CASSQPRDRDGETQYF	TGTGCCAGCAGTCAACCCCGGGACAGGGATGGAGAGACCCAGTACTTC
TRBV28	TRBJ1-5	few	NA	CASRPGRNNQPQHF	TGTGCCAGCAGACCTGGACGGAACAATCAGCCCCAGCATTTT
TRBV16	TRBJ1-5	NA	NA	CASSQSTVNQPQHF	TGTGCCAGCAGCCAATCGACAGTCAATCAGCCCCAGCATTTT
TRBV5-4	TRBJ1-1	few	TRBD1	CASRSQGASTEAFF	TGTGCCAGCAGATCACAGGGGGCGAGCACTGAAGCTTTCTTT
TRBV4-3	TRBJ2-5	NA	TRBD1	CASSQDPTGGVYTQYF	TGCGCCAGCAGCCAAGATCCGACAGGGGGCGTGTATACCCAGTACTTC
TRBV30	TRBJ2-2	NA	TRBD1	CAWLGTGLVTGELFF	TGTGCCTGGTTAGGGACAGGGTTGGTAACCGGGGAGCTGTTTTTT
TRBV19	TRBJ1-1	NA	TRBD1	CASSIMFAVRDRNTEAFF	TGTGCCAGTAGTATAATGTTTGCCGTAAGGGACAGAAACACTGAAGCTTTCTTT
TRBV9	TRBJ2-3	NA	NA	CASSGGISTDTQYF	TGTGCCAGCAGCGGGGGAATCAGCACAGATACGCAGTATTTT
TRBV2	TRBJ2-3	few	NA	CASSEWAGESTDTQYF	TGTGCCAGCAGTGAGTGGGCAGGGGAATCCACAGATACGCAGTATTTT
TRBV19	TRBJ2-6	NA	NA	CASSINPQLSSGANVLTF	TGTGCCAGTAGTATTAATCCGCAGCTAAGCTCTGGGGCCAACGTCCTGACTTTC
TRBV7-8	TRBJ2-7	few	NA	CASSSNIVRRSYEQYF	TGTGCCAGCAGCTCCAATATCGTCAGACGCTCCTACGAGCAGTACTTC
TRBV6-5	TRBJ2-1	NA	NA	CASSGPAPREQFF	TGTGCCAGCAGTGGACCAGCACCCAGGGAGCAGTTCTTC
TRBV6-1	TRBJ1-2	NA	TRBD1	CASSVTGGAGGYTF	TGTGCCAGCAGTGTTACAGGGGGCGCGGGGGGCTACACCTTC